These 26 T cell receptor beta chains share one sample of origin, sequenced in a study of blood T cell repertoires in COVID-19 (dated by TCRdb to the early 2020s). The protocol used for the library was the immunoSEQ multiplex PCR assay. Entries here come from immuneACCESS through TCRdb and include only in-frame sequences with V and J called. Some clones fail to appear in such tables; in the studies checked, an unresolved V gene covers under half of the shortfall, and the cause of the remainder is unknown. A total of about 110,000 clones appear in this sample, roughly 80% of them only once. About 1.6% of the sample belongs to the ten largest clones. Sequencing input: peripheral blood. These receptors all stem from a man aged 50 to 59 with acute or convalescent COVID-19.

The genes are TRBV28 and TRBJ1-3; 9 positions match TRBD1. CDR3 size: 16 residues. V lost 5 bases, J lost 3 bases, and 8 bases stayed unmatched. CDR1 and CDR2 (germline): MDHEN, SYDVKM. The CDR3 nucleotides read TGTGCCAGCAGTGCCTTGACAGGGGGTATTGGAAACACCATATATTTT. Its translation: CASSALTGGIGNTIYF.

This sequence joins TRBV5-8 and TRBJ1-3; no clear D gene. CDR1 is SGHTS and CDR2 is YDEGEE in the germline V gene. CDR3 length: 13 amino acids. V gave up 0 bases and J gave up 11 bases, with 12 bases separating them. CDR3 DNA: TGTGCCAGCAGCTTGGCTCGGTTTAAAGCCATATATTTT. This sequence encodes CASSLARFKAIYF.

The rearrangement joins TRBV6-5 to TRBJ1-5; D gene uncertain. This CDR3 has 14 residues. V lost 6 bases to trimming and J lost 9 bases, with 18 bases between them. CDR1 and CDR2 (germline): MNHEY, SVGAGI. CDR3 region: CASRLGSSVGPQHF. For the CDR3, the DNA is TGTGCCAGCAGACTAGGCTCTTCGGTAGGGCCCCAGCATTTT.

This clone was recorded once. This chain connects TRBV5-1 to TRBJ2-5; D is possibly TRBD1 (6 bases). The CDR3 loop spans 13 amino acids. In germline, CDR1 is SGHRS, CDR2 YFSETQ. Trimming took 0 bases from V and 5 from J, leaving 8 bases between them. CDR3 coding DNA: TGCGCCAGCAGCTTGGGCAGGGGTGAGACCCAGTACTTC. Translation gives CASSLGRGETQYF.

This clone came up once. The V call is TRBV10-1, the J call TRBJ2-3, with D perhaps TRBD1 (5 bases). The CDR3 runs 12 residues. Between the trimmed V and J ends, which lost 2 bases and 6 bases, there was a span of 6 bases. Germline V gives CDR1 WNHNN, CDR2 SYGVQD (reference sequence). The DNA of the CDR3 is TGCGCCAGCAGTGAGACAGGCGATACGCAGTATTTT. Encoded protein: CASSETGDTQYF.

CDR3 in DNA: TGTGCCAGCAGTCTACAGGGGACAGTCCTCGAAGGAAACACCATATATTTT. It specifies CASSLQGTVLEGNTIYF. The V call is TRBV6-6, the J call TRBJ1-3; TRBD1 matches at 7 bases. Per germline, CDR1 MNHNY and CDR2 SVGAGI (reference sequence). There are 17 residues in the CDR3. The ends lost 5 bases at V and 4 bases at J; junction bases unmatched: 14.

The chain carries TRBV7-2 and TRBJ1-2; 7 bases agree with TRBD1. The germline V gene has CDR1 SGHTA and CDR2 FQGNSA. The CDR3 is 14 residues long. V lost 4 bases, J lost 2 bases, and 4 bases stayed unmatched. This CDR3 reads CASSSPDRNYGYTF. The CDR3 nucleotides are TGTGCCAGCAGCTCACCGGACAGGAACTATGGCTACACCTTC.

The V and J genes are TRBV3-1 (or the pseudogene TRBV3-2) and TRBJ2-4, with D possibly being TRBD2 (5 bases). The CDR3 is made up of 16 amino acids. The V end lost 1 base, the J end lost 3 bases, and 13 bases lay between the germline ends. Germline V gene lookup returns CDR1 LGHDT and CDR2 YNNKEL (reference sequence). CDR3: CASSQGERRGKNIQYF. DNA of the CDR3: TGTGCCAGCAGCCAAGGGGAGCGGAGAGGCAAAAACATTCAGTACTTC.

The rearrangement links TRBV18 to TRBJ1-2; TRBD1 matches at 8 bases. Losses at the gene ends were 6 bases for V and 0 bases for J; bases not matched to a gene: 3. The CDR3 covers 14 residues. Germline CDR1 KGHSH, CDR2 LQKENI. The CDR3 spells CASSGDRTNYGYTF. DNA for the CDR3: TGTGCCAGCTCGGGGGACAGGACTAACTATGGCTACACCTTC.

The chain has TRBV6-6 and TRBJ2-1; perhaps TRBD1 as D (6 bases). The CDR3 spans 14 residues. Trimming cost V 5 bases and J 7 bases, with 15 bases left between them. Germline-derived CDR1 and CDR2 are MNHNY and SVGAGI (reference sequence). The DNA for the CDR3 is TGTGCCAGCAGTGCACAGGGCGGCGGGAATGAGCAGTTCTTC. This translates into CASSAQGGGNEQFF.

The chain joins TRBV6-5 to TRBJ1-6; D remains ambiguous. Trimming took off 7 bases at V and 8 bases at J, with 15 bases between the two ends. This CDR3 is built from 14 residues. Germline lookup yields CDR1 MNHEY and CDR2 SVGAGI. CDR3 residues: CASKGGTPYSPLHF. The CDR3 DNA sequence: TGTGCCAGCAAAGGCGGTACCCCCTATTCACCCCTCCACTTT.

V usage is TRBV5-5 and J usage is TRBJ2-4, with TRBD1 matching over 7 bases. This CDR3 has 15 residues. Trimming removed 3 bases from V and 0 bases from J; junction bases left unmatched: 3. Germline CDR1 is SGHKS and CDR2 is YYEKEE (reference sequence). Here the CDR3 DNA reads TGTGCCAGCAGCTCGGACAGGCTAGCCAAAAACATTCAGTACTTC. It yields the protein CASSSDRLAKNIQYF.

The chain combines TRBV18 with TRBJ1-2; no firm D call. The CDR3 length is 13 residues. With 6 bases removed from V and 4 bases from J, the gap between germline ends came to 12 bases. Germline V lookup: CDR1 KGHSH, CDR2 LQKENI. The DNA of the CDR3 is TGTGCCAGCTCGCAAGGACTGAGCTATGGCTACACCTTC. Its translation: CASSQGLSYGYTF.

This clone was seen only once. This chain uses TRBV12-5 with TRBJ1-1; a possible D gene is TRBD1 (6 bases). This CDR3 contains 15 residues. The V gene lost 7 bases and the J gene lost 0 bases, with 15 bases spanning the gap. CDR1 is LGHNT and CDR2 is FRNRAP in the germline V gene. The CDR3 is CASEDRGGMNTEAFF. In nucleotides, the CDR3 is TGTGCTAGTGAGGACCGTGGGGGCATGAACACTGAAGCTTTCTTT.

The V call is TRBV6-5, the J call TRBJ1-2; D is uncertain. Per the germline V gene, CDR1 is MNHEY and CDR2 is SVGAGI. V was shortened by 5 bases and J by 2 bases, with 9 bases between the two germline ends. The CDR3 spans 13 residues. The CDR3 DNA is TGTGCCAGCAGTAGGACTTCGAACTATGGCTACACCTTC. Translating gives CASSRTSNYGYTF.

J is TRBJ1-1 and V is TRBV28, with TRBD1 as a possible D gene (5 bases). The CDR3 is 14 residues long. In germline, CDR1 is MDHEN, CDR2 SYDVKM. The germline V and J ends were trimmed by 8 bases and 5 bases, with 18 bases remaining between them. The CDR3 protein is CASGSRRGATEAFF. CDR3 nucleotides: TGTGCCAGCGGATCAAGGAGGGGAGCTACTGAAGCTTTCTTT.

The chain combines TRBV2 with TRBJ2-4; D gene ambiguous. Between the trimmed V and J ends, which lost 3 bases and 8 bases, there was a span of 14 bases. Germline CDR1 is SNHLY and CDR2 is FYNNEI. The CDR3 is made up of 14 amino acids. The CDR3 here is CASSEGRSSHIQYF. DNA for the CDR3: TGTGCCAGCAGTGAGGGCAGGTCTTCTCACATTCAGTACTTC.

The V and J genes are TRBV2 and TRBJ2-7; 7 positions agree with TRBD2. The J segment lost 3 bases and the V segment lost 1 base, leaving 9 bases of the junction unmatched. Germline loops: CDR1 SNHLY, CDR2 FYNNEI. This CDR3 spans 16 amino acids. The CDR3 is CASSEGGGQRGYEQYV. CDR3 sequence (DNA): TGTGCCAGCAGTGAAGGGGGAGGGCAGCGCGGCTACGAGCAGTACGTC.

This clone came up once. The chain combines TRBV21-1 with TRBJ1-1; TRBD1 is the table's D call, not checked against the DNA. TRBV21-1 is described as a pseudogene. This CDR3 has 15 residues. This CDR3 is CASSYAQGAGTEAFF. The CDR3 DNA reads TGTGCCAGCAGCTACGCACAGGGGGCGGGGACTGAAGCTTTCTTT.

This clone appeared a single time. The gene calls are TRBV19 and TRBJ1-3; the D is unclear. This CDR3 spans 18 amino acids. V lost 6 bases, J lost 0 bases, and 21 bases lay in between. The V gene's germline CDR1 is LNHDA and CDR2 SQIVND (reference sequence). CDR3 DNA sequence: TGTGCCAGTAGCCCCCTTATCTTGCCGACTGTCTCTGGAAACACCATATATTTT. The encoded protein is CASSPLILPTVSGNTIYF.

About this clone: The sample has other DNA sequences that encode this CDR3 too. The J gene is TRBJ1-1, the V gene TRBV5-5, with D perhaps matching TRBD1 (6 bases). Per germline, CDR1 SGHKS and CDR2 YYEKEE (reference sequence). The CDR3 is made up of 13 amino acids. Trimming left V 6 bases short and J 4 bases short, with 13 bases between. The CDR3 coding sequence is TGTGCCAGCAACGAATTAGGGGGCACTGAAGCTTTCTTT. Its protein is CASNELGGTEAFF.

This clone was seen just once. The chain recombines TRBV20-1 with TRBJ1-5, with D possibly being TRBD1 (5 bases). The germline V gene encodes CDR1 DFQATT and CDR2 SNEGSKA (reference sequence). This CDR3 contains 12 residues. Trimming shortened V by 3 bases and J by 7 bases, and 10 bases separated the two germline ends. The CDR3 nucleotides read TGCAGTGCTAGTGGGGGAGGACAGCCCCAGCATTTT. It encodes CSASGGGQPQHF.

The gene calls are TRBV5-4 and TRBJ2-1, with 7 positions matching TRBD1. Germline CDR1 and CDR2: SGHNT and YYREEE (reference sequence). Trimming cost V 4 bases and J 15 bases; bases outside gene matches: 13. CDR3 length: 13 amino acids. The chain's CDR3 is CASSIFKAGGAFF. CDR3 in DNA: TGTGCCAGCAGCATATTTAAGGCAGGGGGAGCGTTCTTC.

The table lists this clone with a count of one. The same CDR3 arises from other DNA sequences in this sample as well. The chain links TRBV6-2 or TRBV6-3 to TRBJ1-6, with D uncertain. Trimming cost V 2 bases and J 7 bases, with 12 bases left between them. From germline, CDR1 is MNHEY and CDR2 SVGEGT. The CDR3 covers 15 residues. CDR3 in amino acids: CASSYGGSSNSPLHF. As DNA, the CDR3 is TGTGCCAGCAGTTACGGTGGCAGTTCAAATTCACCCCTCCACTTT.

The rearrangement uses TRBV6-5 and TRBJ1-3; the D gene is possibly TRBD1 (5 bases). Trimming stripped 6 bases from V and 1 base from J, with 13 bases between. Germline values: CDR1 MNHEY, CDR2 SVGAGI. The CDR3 contains 15 residues. The CDR3 bases are TGTGCCAGCAGGGGGGGGTACAGGTCTGGAAACACCATATATTTT. Translating gives CASRGGYRSGNTIYF.

DNA for the CDR3: TGTGCCAGCAGCGCAAGAGGAGGGCTTGGGGCCAACGTCCTGACTTTC. Its protein is CASSARGGLGANVLTF. The chain links TRBV9 to TRBJ2-6, with D possibly being TRBD2 (6 bases). The CDR3 is 16 amino acids. V gave up 3 bases and J gave up 3 bases, with 13 bases separating them. Germline CDR1 and CDR2: SGDLS and YYNGEE.